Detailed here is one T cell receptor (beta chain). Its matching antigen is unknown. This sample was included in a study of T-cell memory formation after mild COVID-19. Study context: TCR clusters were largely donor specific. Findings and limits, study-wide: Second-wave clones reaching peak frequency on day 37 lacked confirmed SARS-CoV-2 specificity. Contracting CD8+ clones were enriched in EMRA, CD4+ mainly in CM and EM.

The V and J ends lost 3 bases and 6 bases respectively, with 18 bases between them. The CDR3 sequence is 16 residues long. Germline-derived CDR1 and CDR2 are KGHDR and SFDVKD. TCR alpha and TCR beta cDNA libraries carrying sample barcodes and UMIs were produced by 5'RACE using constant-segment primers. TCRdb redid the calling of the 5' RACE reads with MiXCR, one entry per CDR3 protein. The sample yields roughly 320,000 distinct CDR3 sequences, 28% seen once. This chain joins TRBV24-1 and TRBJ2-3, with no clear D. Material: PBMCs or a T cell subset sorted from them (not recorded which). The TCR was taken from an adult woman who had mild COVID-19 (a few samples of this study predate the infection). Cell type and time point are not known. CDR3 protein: CATSDPANRTRDTQYF. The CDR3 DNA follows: TGTGCCACCAGTGATCCGGCAAACCGGACGAGGGATACGCAGTATTTT.